A selection of T cell receptor beta chains follows, all from one sample in a study of shared clonotypes between healthy human individuals. Here immunoSEQ multiplex PCR was the method, and the copy in TCRdb shows in-frame clones only, minus some. Of 850,000 to 1,200,000 clones in the sample, 75% were seen once. Sequenced: memory CD4+ T cells sorted from blood. The receptors here all came from a man between 18 and 29 years old in good health. Each CDR3 is given with its conserved first and last residue. A D gene is named only where the DNA matches it firmly. Rows may omit the clone size; those that give it use once, few, many or a size class.

clone_size: -
d_call: TRBD2
j_call: TRBJ2-1
v_call: TRBV4-2
cdr3_aa: CASSPRRGDGEQFF
cdr3_nt: TGTGCCAGCAGCCCGCGGCGGGGGGACGGTGAGCAGTTCTTC

clone_size: -
d_call: -
j_call: TRBJ1-2
v_call: TRBV4-3
cdr3_aa: CASSQDMRGGYTF
cdr3_nt: TGCGCCAGCAGCCAGGACATGAGGGGAGGCTACACCTTC

clone_size: -
d_call: TRBD2
j_call: TRBJ2-3
v_call: TRBV5-1
cdr3_aa: CASSLAISGRAGDTQYF
cdr3_nt: TGCGCCAGCAGCTTGGCTATTAGCGGGAGGGCCGGGGATACGCAGTATTTT

clone_size: -
d_call: -
j_call: TRBJ2-1
v_call: TRBV10-3
cdr3_aa: CAISDSASASDNEQFF
cdr3_nt: TGTGCCATCAGTGATTCGGCTAGCGCCTCCGACAATGAGCAGTTCTTC

clone_size: -
d_call: -
j_call: TRBJ1-1
v_call: TRBV5-1
cdr3_aa: CASSLTTSLNTEAFF
cdr3_nt: TGCGCCAGCAGCTTGACAACCAGCTTGAACACTGAAGCTTTCTTT

clone_size: -
d_call: -
j_call: TRBJ2-5
v_call: TRBV5-1
cdr3_aa: CASSWTATVRGETQYF
cdr3_nt: TGCGCCAGCAGCTGGACGGCCACGGTCCGGGGGGAGACCCAGTACTTC

clone_size: -
d_call: TRBD2
j_call: TRBJ2-4
v_call: TRBV2
cdr3_aa: CASNLAGNKNIQYF
cdr3_nt: TGTGCCAGCAACCTAGCGGGGAACAAAAACATTCAGTACTTC

clone_size: -
d_call: -
j_call: TRBJ2-4
v_call: TRBV6-1
cdr3_aa: CASRVTAKNIQYF
cdr3_nt: TGTGCCAGCAGGGTCACAGCCAAAAACATTCAGTACTTC

clone_size: few
d_call: TRBD1
j_call: TRBJ1-2
v_call: TRBV6-5
cdr3_aa: CASRETGGGGYTF
cdr3_nt: TGTGCCAGCAGAGAGACAGGGGGCGGCGGCTACACCTTC

clone_size: -
d_call: -
j_call: TRBJ2-7
v_call: TRBV2
cdr3_aa: CASNSDRLSYEQYF
cdr3_nt: TGTGCCAGCAACTCCGACAGGTTATCCTACGAGCAGTACTTC

clone_size: -
d_call: -
j_call: TRBJ2-3
v_call: TRBV7-9
cdr3_aa: CASSLVQAITDTQYF
cdr3_nt: TGTGCCAGCAGCTTAGTCCAGGCAATCACAGATACGCAGTATTTT

clone_size: -
d_call: TRBD2
j_call: TRBJ2-7
v_call: TRBV29-1
cdr3_aa: CSVELGTSGSYEQYF
cdr3_nt: TGCAGCGTTGAATTAGGGACTAGCGGCTCCTACGAGCAGTACTTC

clone_size: -
d_call: -
j_call: TRBJ2-2
v_call: TRBV19
cdr3_aa: CASSINPGQAGELFF
cdr3_nt: TGTGCCAGTAGTATTAATCCGGGACAAGCCGGGGAGCTGTTTTTT

clone_size: -
d_call: -
j_call: TRBJ1-4
v_call: TRBV20-1
cdr3_aa: CSAATNEKLFF
cdr3_nt: TGCAGTGCAGCAACTAATGAAAAACTGTTTTTT

clone_size: -
d_call: -
j_call: TRBJ1-6
v_call: TRBV7-2
cdr3_aa: CASSSRGSPLHF
cdr3_nt: TGTGCCAGCAGCTCCAGGGGCTCACCCCTCCACTTT

clone_size: -
d_call: TRBD1
j_call: TRBJ2-7
v_call: TRBV30
cdr3_aa: CAWSNRGVMIYEQYF
cdr3_nt: TGTGCCTGGAGCAACAGGGGAGTAATGATCTACGAGCAGTACTTC

clone_size: -
d_call: -
j_call: TRBJ1-3
v_call: TRBV18
cdr3_aa: CASSPPNRQGGIAGNTIYF
cdr3_nt: TGTGCCAGCTCACCACCGAATCGGCAGGGAGGCATCGCTGGAAACACCATATATTTT

clone_size: -
d_call: TRBD2
j_call: TRBJ2-7
v_call: TRBV28
cdr3_aa: CASSTSGPSYEQYF
cdr3_nt: TGTGCCAGCAGCACTAGCGGGCCTTCCTACGAGCAGTACTTC

clone_size: once
d_call: TRBD1
j_call: TRBJ1-5
v_call: TRBV5-5
cdr3_aa: CASSLDRGNGPQHF
cdr3_nt: TGTGCCAGCAGCTTAGACAGGGGCAACGGGCCCCAGCATTTT

clone_size: -
d_call: -
j_call: TRBJ2-5
v_call: TRBV5-4
cdr3_aa: CASSLAKPGGEETQYF
cdr3_nt: TGTGCCAGCAGCTTGGCCAAGCCGGGCGGCGAAGAGACCCAGTACTTC

clone_size: -
d_call: -
j_call: TRBJ1-2
v_call: TRBV25-1
cdr3_aa: CASSEGGIGYTF
cdr3_nt: TGTGCCAGCAGTGAAGGGGGGATTGGCTACACCTTC

clone_size: -
d_call: TRBD1
j_call: TRBJ1-2
v_call: TRBV30
cdr3_aa: CAWTRQGRLYGYTF
cdr3_nt: TGTGCCTGGACCAGACAGGGGAGACTCTATGGCTACACCTTC

clone_size: -
d_call: -
j_call: TRBJ1-3
v_call: TRBV5-6
cdr3_aa: CASSLYGLGGNTIYF
cdr3_nt: TGTGCCAGCAGCCTTTACGGTTTAGGCGGAAACACCATATATTTT

clone_size: -
d_call: -
j_call: TRBJ2-5
v_call: TRBV14
cdr3_aa: CASSPAGARGTQYF
cdr3_nt: TGTGCCAGCAGCCCGGCCGGGGCCAGAGGGACCCAGTACTTC

clone_size: -
d_call: TRBD1
j_call: TRBJ1-6
v_call: TRBV5-8
cdr3_aa: CASSRQGFSSPLHF
cdr3_nt: TGTGCCAGCAGCCGACAGGGATTCAGTTCACCCCTCCACTTT

clone_size: -
d_call: -
j_call: TRBJ2-7
v_call: TRBV6-6
cdr3_aa: CASRGSYEQYF
cdr3_nt: TGTGCCAGCAGAGGATCCTACGAGCAGTACTTC

clone_size: once
d_call: -
j_call: TRBJ1-4
v_call: TRBV27
cdr3_aa: CASRAWTDATNEKLFF
cdr3_nt: TGTGCCAGCAGAGCATGGACAGATGCAACTAATGAAAAACTGTTTTTT

clone_size: few
d_call: TRBD2
j_call: TRBJ2-5
v_call: TRBV14
cdr3_aa: CASSQGTSGSKETQYF
cdr3_nt: TGTGCCAGCAGCCAAGGGACTAGCGGGAGTAAGGAGACCCAGTACTTC

clone_size: -
d_call: -
j_call: TRBJ2-5
v_call: TRBV7-2
cdr3_aa: CASSTDETTLLEETQYF
cdr3_nt: TGTGCCAGCAGCACCGATGAGACAACCCTTTTGGAGGAGACCCAGTACTTC

clone_size: -
d_call: -
j_call: TRBJ1-2
v_call: TRBV6-1
cdr3_aa: CASRRTETNYGYTF
cdr3_nt: TGTGCCAGCAGGAGGACAGAAACTAACTATGGCTACACCTTC